This T cell receptor beta chain was sequenced for a study of T cell responses to AZD1222 COVID-19 vaccine. In germline, CDR1 is SEHNR, CDR2 FQNEAQ (reference sequence). Deletions cut 0 bases from V and 9 bases from J, with 12 bases between. The CDR3 loop spans 13 amino acids. Libraries were prepared by immunoSEQ multiplex PCR; TCRdb keeps only in-frame clonotypes and omits some of them. The sample records about 130,000 clones, about 91% being singletons. The chain joins TRBV7-9 to TRBJ2-7; D might be TRBD1 (7 bases). The clonotype comes from an adult in good health. The specimen was peripheral blood, collected on day 0 of AZD1222 vaccination. In DNA, the CDR3 is TGTGCCAGCAGCTTAGCGGGAGGACAGGTGCAGTACTTC. Protein: CASSLAGGQVQYF.